This TCR beta chain was documented in a study of blood T cell repertoires in COVID-19. The data were produced by immunoSEQ multiplex PCR, yet TCRdb's version contains in-frame clones alone and is incomplete. The repertoire has 350,000 to 400,000 clones, more than 85% of them found once; the top ten carry roughly 0.86%. The CDR3 has 16 amino acids. In germline, CDR1 is MGHRA, CDR2 YSYEKL. V lost 6 bases to trimming and J lost 4 bases; unmatched junction nucleotides: 11. This receptor was obtained from a woman aged 35 to 49 who had been exposed to COVID-19. The sequenced material came from PBMCs or T cells enriched from blood (not recorded which). The chain recombines TRBV4-1 with TRBJ2-1; 8 bases are a match to TRBD1. The CDR3 region has the DNA TGCGCCAGCAGATCTAAGACAGGGGTATCTTACAATGAGCAGTTCTTC. Translating gives CASRSKTGVSYNEQFF.